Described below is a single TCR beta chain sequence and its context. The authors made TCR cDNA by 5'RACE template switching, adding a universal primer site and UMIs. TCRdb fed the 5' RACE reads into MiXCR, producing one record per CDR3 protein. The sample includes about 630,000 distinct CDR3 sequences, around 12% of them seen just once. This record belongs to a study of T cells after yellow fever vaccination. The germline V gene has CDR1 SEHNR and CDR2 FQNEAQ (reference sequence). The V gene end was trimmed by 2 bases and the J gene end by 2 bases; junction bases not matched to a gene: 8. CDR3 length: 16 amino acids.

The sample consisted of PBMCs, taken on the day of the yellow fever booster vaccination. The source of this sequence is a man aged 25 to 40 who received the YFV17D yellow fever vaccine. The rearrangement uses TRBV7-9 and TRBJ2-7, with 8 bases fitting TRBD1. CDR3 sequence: CASSLSPGTGAYEQYF. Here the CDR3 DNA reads TGTGCCAGCAGCTTATCTCCCGGGACAGGCGCCTACGAGCAGTACTTC.